Listed below are T cell receptor beta chains from one sample, sequenced in a study of blood T cell repertoires in COVID-19. The table came from immunoSEQ multiplex PCR; TCRdb's copy has only in-frame clones and leaves some out. The repertoire holds 100,000 to 150,000 clones, with roughly 82% as singletons. Sequencing was performed on peripheral blood. The origin of the receptors is a human donor in a cohort sampled during active COVID-19. The CDR3 runs from the conserved cysteine through the conserved F or W. D genes are given only for firm matches. Rows may omit the clone size; those that give it use once, few, many or a size class.

d_gene,abundance,v_gene,j_gene,CDR3nt,CDR3aa
TRBD1,.,TRBV5-4,TRBJ1-2,TGTGCCAGCAGCTTAGGCGGACAGGGCGAGTATGGCTACACCTTC,CASSLGGQGEYGYTF
.,.,TRBV6-1,TRBJ1-2,TGTGCCAGCAGTGAACCGGCCAGGGACTATGGCTACACCTTC,CASSEPARDYGYTF
.,.,TRBV7-9,TRBJ2-3,TGTGCCAGCAGCCCGGGCACAGATACGCAGTATTTT,CASSPGTDTQYF
TRBD1,once,TRBV9,TRBJ1-6,TGTGCCAGCAGCGTGCAGGGGGGAGGTTCACCCCTCCACTTT,CASSVQGGGSPLHF
TRBD1,.,TRBV3-1/TRBV3-2,TRBJ1-2,TGTGCCAGCAGCCAAGAAGAGGGGGCGCGTGGCTACACCTTC,CASSQEEGARGYTF
.,.,TRBV6-5,TRBJ2-5,TGTGCCAGCAGTTACCAGGGTTTCCCTTTTGAGGAGACCCAGTACTTC,CASSYQGFPFEETQYF
TRBD1,.,TRBV6-6,TRBJ1-2,TGTGCCAGCAGTTCTTACCCGGGACAGGGGGGCTATGGCTACACCTTC,CASSSYPGQGGYGYTF
.,.,TRBV7-9,TRBJ2-5,TGTGCCAGCAGCTTAGACTCGACACAAGCAGAGACCCAGTACTTC,CASSLDSTQAETQYF
TRBD2,.,TRBV9,TRBJ2-1,TGTGCCAGCAGCGTAGAGCGGGGGGCCTATGTTAATGAGCAGTTCTTC,CASSVERGAYVNEQFF
TRBD1,.,TRBV5-1,TRBJ2-7,TGCGCCAGCAGTCACCGGGGACAGGGGGCTTACGAGCAGTACTTC,CASSHRGQGAYEQYF